This entry describes one T cell receptor beta chain. Generated by immunoSEQ multiplex PCR, the TCRdb table keeps only in-frame clones and is missing some. Of 150,000 or so clones in the sample, roughly 91% are singletons; the top ten hold 1.5% to 2%. The V gene lost 0 bases and the J gene lost 4 bases, with 13 bases spanning the gap. CDR3 length equals 16 residues. Germline-derived CDR1 and CDR2 are KGHSH and LQKENI. These data are taken from a study of T cell responses to AZD1222 COVID-19 vaccine. The sequence derives from an adult in good health. The chain employs TRBV18 and TRBJ1-5; D call uncertain. Specimen: peripheral blood, collected on day 0 of AZD1222 vaccination. The CDR3 here is CASSPPGLRTNQPQHF. The CDR3 DNA reads TGTGCCAGCTCACCACCCGGACTGAGGACGAATCAGCCCCAGCATTTT. The whole variable domain, remainder taken from reference TRBV18 and TRBJ1-5, is NAGVMQNPRHLVRRRGQEARLRCSPMKGHSHVYWYRQLPEEGLKFMVYLQKENIIDESGMPKERFSAEFPKEGPSILRIQQVVRGDSAAYFCASSPPGLRTNQPQHFGDGTRLSIL.